The 32 T cell receptor beta chains reported below all come from one sample, sequenced in a study of B cell selection in AIRE deficiency. The table came from immunoSEQ multiplex PCR; TCRdb's copy has only in-frame clones and leaves some out. The repertoire consists of about 24,000 clones, with roughly 97% occurring once and the leading ten covering around 0.19%. Conventional CD4 T cells were sorted as CD4+CD127+ cells. Input material: conventional CD4+ T cells sorted from PBMCs. Receptor source: a human donor with AIRE deficiency.

The V and J genes are TRBV28 and TRBJ1-2, with a tentative D call TRBD1 (5 bases). From germline, CDR1 is MDHEN and CDR2 SYDVKM. V was clipped by 2 bases and J by 0 bases, with 19 bases between them. The CDR3 has 18 residues. Here the CDR3 reads CASSLVTGTADTNYGYTF. The DNA for the CDR3 is TGTGCCAGCAGTTTAGTAACCGGGACGGCGGATACTAACTATGGCTACACCTTC.

V gene TRBV19 combines with J gene TRBJ2-7; possibly TRBD1 or TRBD2 for D (6 bases each). Germline loops: CDR1 LNHDA, CDR2 SQIVND (reference sequence). The CDR3 consists of 16 residues. With 3 bases removed from V and 0 bases from J, the gap between germline ends came to 15 bases. The CDR3 spells CASSMPRGTRSYEQYF. The CDR3 region has the DNA TGTGCCAGTAGTATGCCTCGCGGGACACGCTCCTACGAGCAGTACTTC.

The V and J genes are TRBV19 and TRBJ1-1; 9 bases map to TRBD1. V gave up 9 bases and J gave up 2 bases; unmatched junction bases: 13. The CDR3 has 16 amino acids. Per germline, CDR1 LNHDA and CDR2 SQIVND (reference sequence). CDR3 coding DNA: TGTGCCAGCCACTATAGGACACAGGGGGCTAACACTGAAGCTTTCTTT. This codes for CASHYRTQGANTEAFF. Full variable domain (remainder filled in from reference TRBV19 and TRBJ1-1): DGGITQSPKYLFRKEGQNVTLSCEQNLNHDAMYWYRQDPGQGLRLIYYSQIVNDFQKGDIAEGYSVSREKKESFPLTVTSAQKNPTAFYLCASHYRTQGANTEAFFGQGTRLTVV.

This chain uses TRBV7-9 with TRBJ2-3; 7 bases are shared with TRBD2. The CDR3 is 17 amino acids. V was clipped by 5 bases and J by 0 bases; unmatched bases: 11. Germline CDR1 SEHNR, CDR2 FQNEAQ (reference sequence). The CDR3 DNA reads as TGTGCCAGCAGCCCCTTGCTTGCGGGAGCGAGCACAGATACGCAGTATTTT. This sequence encodes CASSPLLAGASTDTQYF.

CDR3 amino acids: CAWSPKDSSTTNEKLFF. The CDR3 DNA is TGTGCCTGGAGTCCCAAAGACAGTTCAACAACTAATGAAAAACTGTTTTTT. The gene calls are TRBV30 and TRBJ1-4; tentatively, D is TRBD1 (5 bases). The CDR3 has 17 amino acids. Looked up from germline, CDR1 is GTSNPN and CDR2 is SVGIG (reference sequence). Trimming removed 2 bases at V and 0 bases at J, with 16 bases between.

The rearrangement links TRBV14 to TRBJ1-2; TRBD1 might be the D (5 bases). This CDR3 is 14 amino acids long. V lost 5 bases, J lost 2 bases, and 12 bases lay in between. Germline CDR1 reads SGHDN; CDR2 reads FVKESK. The CDR3 here is CASSNHGGNYGYTF. The CDR3 nucleotides read TGTGCCAGCAGCAACCATGGGGGAAACTATGGCTACACCTTC.

The chain joins TRBV5-1 to TRBJ1-6; D remains unclear. This CDR3 contains 14 residues. V was cut by 4 bases and J by 6 bases, with 11 bases left in between. The germline V gene has CDR1 SGHRS and CDR2 YFSETQ. CDR3 residues: CASSPRVGNSPLHF. CDR3 coding DNA: TGCGCCAGCAGCCCCCGGGTGGGTAATTCACCCCTCCACTTT.

The V call is TRBV19, the J call TRBJ2-2; D is unclear. CDR3 size: 17 residues. V was clipped by 1 base and J by 2 bases, with 14 bases between them. CDR1 and CDR2 from the germline V gene are LNHDA and SQIVND (reference sequence). The CDR3 loop reads CASSIGRPSLNTGELFF. The CDR3 DNA follows: TGTGCCAGTAGTATAGGACGACCTTCTCTTAACACCGGGGAGCTGTTTTTT. The full variable domain, with the rest looked up from reference TRBV19 and TRBJ2-2, is DGGITQSPKYLFRKEGQNVTLSCEQNLNHDAMYWYRQDPGQGLRLIYYSQIVNDFQKGDIAEGYSVSREKKESFPLTVTSAQKNPTAFYLCASSIGRPSLNTGELFFGEGSRLTVL.

CDR3 protein: CASSMITSGKYEQFF. CDR3 nucleotide sequence: TGTGCCAGTAGTATGATCACTAGCGGGAAATATGAGCAGTTCTTC. The chain carries TRBV19 and TRBJ2-1; 10 bases agree with TRBD2. This CDR3 comprises 15 residues. The germline V gene has CDR1 LNHDA and CDR2 SQIVND (reference sequence). V lost 3 bases and J lost 8; bases outside the gene matches: 7.

The chain uses TRBV9 and TRBJ2-5; tentative D call: TRBD2 (7 bases). CDR3 size: 19 residues. V was clipped by 3 bases and J by 4 bases, with 28 bases between them. The germline V gene encodes CDR1 SGDLS and CDR2 YYNGEE. CDR3 nucleotides: TGTGCCAGCAGCGCCCGGGGGCCCTACGGCGGGAGCATGGGAGAGACCCAGTACTTC. This encodes CASSARGPYGGSMGETQYF.

In its sample, this clone was seen once. The rearrangement joins TRBV28 to TRBJ2-7; no firm D call. Trimming stripped 2 bases from V and 4 bases from J, with 6 bases between. CDR1 MDHEN and CDR2 SYDVKM come from the germline V gene. CDR3 length equals 12 residues. The CDR3 loop is CASSLGRYEQYF. CDR3 DNA: TGTGCCAGCAGTTTAGGGCGGTACGAGCAGTACTTC.

This clone has only one observation. This chain joins TRBV5-1 and TRBJ2-5; 9 bases align to TRBD2. V trimming: 0 bases; J trimming: 2 bases; junction bases outside the gene matches: 11. From germline, CDR1 is SGHRS and CDR2 YFSETQ. The CDR3 covers 18 residues. DNA of the CDR3: TGCGCCAGCAGCTTGGCCCCAGCGGGAGGAGTTCAGCAAGAGACCCAGTACTTC. Translation: CASSLAPAGGVQQETQYF.

The chain joins TRBV19 to TRBJ1-4, with 12 bases that match TRBD1. Per germline, CDR1 LNHDA and CDR2 SQIVND (reference sequence). The CDR3 spans 16 residues. V shed 8 bases and J 0 bases; nucleotides not matched to a gene: 4. The CDR3 nucleotides are TGTGCCAGTCGGGACAGGGGGCCGGCAACTAATGAAAAACTGTTTTTT. Translation gives CASRDRGPATNEKLFF.

V gene TRBV6-5 combines with J gene TRBJ1-1; D is undetermined. The CDR3 has 14 residues. Trimming took off 0 bases at V and 11 bases at J, with 16 bases between the two ends. The germline V gene encodes CDR1 MNHEY and CDR2 SVGAGI. The CDR3 region has the DNA TGTGCCAGCAGTTACTCGGCGGGGTTTGGTGTGGCTTTCTTT. This translates into CASSYSAGFGVAFF.

The rearrangement links TRBV7-3 to TRBJ2-3, with D unclear. The germline V gene has CDR1 SGHTA and CDR2 FQGTGA. The CDR3 loop spans 13 amino acids. Between the trimmed V and J ends, which lost 3 bases and 0 bases, there was a span of 4 bases. The CDR3 region is CASSFLSTDTQYF. As DNA, the CDR3 is TGTGCCAGCAGCTTCCTTAGCACAGATACGCAGTATTTT.

This chain connects TRBV19 to TRBJ2-2; D gene unclear. V dropped 5 bases and J dropped 1 base, with 8 bases sitting between them. The CDR3 contains 14 residues. Germline lookup yields CDR1 LNHDA and CDR2 SQIVND (reference sequence). This CDR3 reads CASSGYRNTGELFF. CDR3 sequence (DNA): TGTGCCAGTAGTGGCTACAGGAACACCGGGGAGCTGTTTTTT.

This clone was seen a single time. The rearrangement joins TRBV28 to TRBJ1-1; TRBD1 is a possible D gene (6 bases). The length of the CDR3 is 16 residues. Germline CDR1 MDHEN, CDR2 SYDVKM. V lost 6 bases to trimming and J lost 6 bases, with 23 bases between them. CDR3 in amino acids: CASSPGGFFAGAEAFF. The CDR3 bases are TGTGCCAGCAGCCCCGGGGGGTTTTTTGCAGGGGCTGAAGCTTTCTTT.

The chain has TRBV7-2 and TRBJ2-5; no definite D call. V lost 5 bases and J lost 1, with 5 bases in between. This CDR3 contains 12 residues. Germline-derived CDR1 and CDR2 are SGHTA and FQGNSA. CDR3 in DNA: TGTGCCAGCAGCCGCCCCCAAGAGACCCAGTACTTC. This gives the protein CASSRPQETQYF.

V gene TRBV6-1 combines with J gene TRBJ2-4; maybe TRBD1 (6 bases). V was trimmed by 0 bases and J by 1 base, leaving 10 bases between them. The CDR3 covers 16 residues. Germline-derived CDR1 and CDR2 are MNHNS and SASEGT. CDR3 amino acids: CASSEAGGRAKNIQYF. CDR3 nucleotide sequence: TGTGCCAGCAGTGAAGCAGGGGGTAGGGCCAAAAACATTCAGTACTTC.

This clone appeared a single time. DNA of the CDR3: TGTGCCAGCAAGACGGGAAGTAGTAATGAAAAACTGTTTTTT. This sequence encodes CASKTGSSNEKLFF. The chain carries TRBV2 and TRBJ1-4; D ambiguous. The CDR3 is 14 residues long. Looked up from germline, CDR1 is SNHLY and CDR2 is FYNNEI. V lost 7 bases to trimming and J lost 4 bases, with 13 bases between them.

The J gene is TRBJ2-3, the V gene TRBV5-1; 7 positions agree with TRBD1. CDR3 length equals 15 residues. Germline lookup yields CDR1 SGHRS and CDR2 YFSETQ. The ends lost 3 bases at V and 6 bases at J; junction bases unmatched: 10. CDR3 in amino acids: CASSSGQARGDTQYF. CDR3 nucleotide sequence: TGCGCCAGCAGCTCTGGACAGGCCCGCGGGGATACGCAGTATTTT.

This clone appeared once. J is TRBJ2-7 and V is TRBV19; D might be TRBD1 (6 bases). Trimming removed 5 bases from V and 0 bases from J, with 11 bases in between. CDR3 length: 14 residues. CDR1 is LNHDA and CDR2 is SQIVND in the germline V gene (reference sequence). The CDR3 bases are TGTGCCAGTAGTGAGCCAGGGGACTCCTACGAGCAGTACTTC. Translated, it gives CASSEPGDSYEQYF.

The V gene is TRBV7-7, the J gene TRBJ1-3; D is undetermined. V gave up 5 bases and J gave up 0 bases, with 5 bases separating them. The CDR3 sequence is 13 residues long. Germline CDR1 is SSHAT and CDR2 is FNYEAQ (reference sequence). The CDR3 is CASSPDSGNTIYF. CDR3 coding DNA: TGTGCCAGCAGCCCTGACTCTGGAAACACCATATATTTT.

The gene calls are TRBV7-9 and TRBJ1-5; D remains unclear. In germline, CDR1 is SEHNR, CDR2 FQNEAQ (reference sequence). CDR3 length: 13 amino acids. Trimming shortened V by 1 base and J by 5 bases, and 6 bases separated the two germline ends. The CDR3: CASSLEGDQPQHF. In DNA form, the CDR3 reads TGTGCCAGCAGCTTAGAGGGTGATCAGCCCCAGCATTTT.

This chain uses TRBV28 with TRBJ2-5, with unresolved D. The DNA end favors TRBJ2-7, so the J call may be wrong. The CDR3 is made up of 15 amino acids. Germline CDR1 is MDHEN and CDR2 is SYDVKM. Here the CDR3 DNA reads TGTGCCAGCAGCCTCGACTGGGCTAGGTCCTACGAGCAGTACTTC. Translation: CASSLDWARSYEQYF.

The chain is built from TRBV19 and TRBJ2-1; 9 nucleotides agree with TRBD2. Germline values: CDR1 LNHDA, CDR2 SQIVND (reference sequence). The CDR3 runs to 18 residues. V shed 5 bases and J 7 bases; nucleotides not matched to a gene: 18. As DNA, the CDR3 is TGTGCCAGTAGTGTAGCCGCTTTAGTAGCGGGAGTAAGGAATGAGCAGTTCTTC. It translates to CASSVAALVAGVRNEQFF.

V is TRBV28 and J is TRBJ1-3; 7 positions agree with TRBD1. Germline V gives CDR1 MDHEN, CDR2 SYDVKM. The CDR3 runs 14 residues. V shed 4 bases, J shed 4 bases, and the junction held 4 bases outside the gene matches. The CDR3 here is CASSSRDSGNTIYF. CDR3 nucleotides: TGTGCCAGCAGTTCCCGGGACAGCGGAAACACCATATATTTT.

This chain joins TRBV21-1 and TRBJ2-1; the listed D gene, TRBD1, was not tested against the DNA. TRBV21-1 is deemed a pseudogene. The CDR3 has 11 residues. Written as DNA, the CDR3 is TGTGCCAGATACAGGGCCAATGAGCAGTTCTTC. It encodes CARYRANEQFF.

The genes are TRBV7-2 and TRBJ1-2; weak D call: TRBD1 (5 bases). V was cut by 1 base and J by 8 bases, with 17 bases left in between. The CDR3 runs 15 residues. Germline V gene sequence: CDR1 SGHTA, CDR2 FQGNSA. Written as DNA, the CDR3 is TGTGCCAGCAGCTTAGAGGGGCAGGGAGCTGAAGGCTACACCTTC. Translated: CASSLEGQGAEGYTF.

This clone has only one observation. The CDR3 DNA is TGTGCCAGCAGCTTAGATAGGGTAGGGGAGCTGTTTTTT. This codes for CASSLDRVGELFF. The V gene is TRBV7-2, the J gene TRBJ2-2; no clear D gene. The V gene's germline CDR1 is SGHTA and CDR2 FQGNSA. V was pared by 1 base and J by 8 bases, with 8 bases between. The CDR3 is 13 residues long.

This chain uses TRBV7-8 with TRBJ2-7; weak D call: TRBD1 (6 bases). The CDR3 runs to 16 residues. The V gene lost 3 bases and the J gene lost 3 bases, with 18 bases spanning the gap. CDR1 and CDR2 from the germline V gene are SGHVS and FQNEAQ. DNA of the CDR3: TGTGCCAGCAGCTTCAATCCGGGACACGGGGACTACGAGCAGTACTTC. It codes for CASSFNPGHGDYEQYF.

The V gene is TRBV28, the J gene TRBJ1-1; TRBD1 matches at 7 bases. J lost 11 bases, V lost 5 bases, and 17 bases had no gene match. Germline CDR1 is MDHEN and CDR2 is SYDVKM. The CDR3 spans 15 residues. This CDR3 is CASSTPETGKPSAFF. The CDR3 DNA reads TGTGCCAGCAGTACCCCCGAGACAGGGAAACCATCGGCTTTCTTT.